This TCR beta chain was retrieved from a study of cytomegalovirus exposure and HLA in healthy donors. Study findings and constraints: Sequencing likely generated an artifact that appeared as a cluster of highly shared sequence variants.

This PCR relied on a set of 60 Vbeta primers and 13 Jbeta primers. Libraries were prepared by immunoSEQ multiplex PCR; TCRdb keeps only in-frame clonotypes and omits some of them. The sample shows fewer than 65,000 clones, about 89% of them seen only once. On this clone itself: Antigen unknown.

This CDR3 is built from 13 residues. The germline gives CDR1 MNHNY, CDR2 SVGAGI (reference sequence). Trimming pared 6 bases from V and 4 bases from J, leaving 12 bases between. Source material: PBMCs. This chain uses TRBV6-6 with TRBJ1-1; D not resolved. This sequence originates from a young man in good health and CMV-seronegative. The CDR3 region is CASSGEGRTEAFF. The DNA for the CDR3 is TGTGCCAGCAGCGGGGAAGGGCGCACTGAAGCTTTCTTT.